The 9 T cell receptor beta chains below were found in one sample sequenced in a study of T cell repertoires in cytomegalovirus infection. TCRdb recomputed calls from the reads with MiXCR, one row per CDR3 protein. The sample lists under 850,000 distinct CDR3 sequences, 35% to 45% occurring once. Input material: PBMCs. The receptor source for this set is a human donor in good health (CMV status not recorded). Some clones in this sample may be carry-over from other donors' samples.

This clonotype was observed many times. The rearrangement joins TRBV7-2 to TRBJ1-6; 8 nucleotides align to TRBD1. The V gene end was trimmed by 6 bases and the J gene end by 7 bases; junction bases not matched to a gene: 5. Per the germline V gene, CDR1 is SGHTA and CDR2 is FQGNSA. The CDR3 is 14 amino acids. The CDR3 nucleotides are TGTGCCAGCAGATCAGACAGGGGAAATTCACCCCTCCACTTT. Protein product: CASRSDRGNSPLHF. The variable domain in full, completed from reference TRBV7-2 and TRBJ1-6, reads GAGVSQSPSNKVTEKGKDVELRCDPISGHTALYWYRQSLGQGLEFLIYFQGNSAPDKSGLPSDRFSAERTGGSVSTLTIQRTQQEDSAVYLCASRSDRGNSPLHFGNGTRLTVT.

CDR3 sequence (DNA): TGTGCCAGTAAAAATGGACAGGGCGACACCGGGGAGCTGTTTTTT. It is translated as CASKNGQGDTGELFF. The V and J genes are TRBV12-3 or TRBV12-4 and TRBJ2-2, with 8 bases that match TRBD1. With V trimmed by 9 bases and J by 3 bases, 9 bases remained unmatched. The CDR3 covers 15 residues.

Regarding this clonotype: A read error may account for a junction end that differs from germline. The V call is TRBV4-1, the J call TRBJ2-3, with D perhaps matching TRBD2 (6 bases). This CDR3 contains 13 residues. Germline V CDR1 and CDR2: MGHRA, YSYEKL. The chain's CDR3 is CASSSTGGATRHF. The CDR3 DNA sequence: TGCGCCAGCAGCTCAACTGGCGGGGCCACGCGGCATTTT.

This clonotype was seen only once. The J gene is TRBJ2-7, the V gene TRBV13; perhaps TRBD2 as D (6 bases). Trimming took off 1 base at V and 2 bases at J, with 18 bases between the two ends. Looked up from germline, CDR1 is PRHDT and CDR2 is FYEKMQ (reference sequence). The CDR3 totals 17 residues. The CDR3 DNA reads TGTGCCAGCAGCTTAGCACCTATCGGCCGCGGGACCTACGAGCAGTACTTC. It is translated as CASSLAPIGRGTYEQYF.

The rearrangement uses TRBV7-8 and TRBJ2-6; D is ambiguous. The length of the CDR3 is 14 residues. Trimming shortened V by 10 bases and J by 2 bases, and 12 bases separated the two germline ends. Germline CDR1 and CDR2: SGHVS and FQNEAQ. CDR3 nucleotides: TGTGCCATCCCAAGGGAACCTGGGGCCAACGTCCTGACTTTC. Its protein is CAIPREPGANVLTF.

A note on this clonotype: The junction departs from germline at one end; a sequencing error may be responsible. The V gene is TRBV6-1, the J gene TRBJ1-1; a possible D gene is TRBD1 (6 bases). The CDR3 sequence is 13 residues long. CDR1 MNHNS and CDR2 SASEGT come from the germline V gene. The CDR3 protein is CARSSDRNTEAFF. For the CDR3, the DNA is TGTGCCCGCAGTTCGGACAGGAACACTGAAGCTTTCTTT.

The table lists this clonotype with many counts. The rearrangement joins TRBV7-2 to TRBJ2-7; 7 nucleotides match TRBD2. Germline V lookup: CDR1 SGHTA, CDR2 FQGNSA. There are 14 residues in the CDR3. Trimming took 1 base from V and 2 from J; bases not matched to a gene: 2. The DNA for the CDR3 is TGTGCCAGCAGCTTAGGGGGGGGACCCTACGAGCAGTACTTC. This sequence encodes CASSLGGGPYEQYF.

This clonotype was counted between two and nine times. The CDR3 is CASSINQYRQGVRGTEAFF. DNA for the CDR3: TGTGCCAGTAGTATAAACCAATATCGGCAGGGGGTACGTGGCACTGAAGCTTTCTTT. The chain links TRBV19 to TRBJ1-1; 7 bases agree with TRBD1. Trimming at V came to 2 bases and at J to 4 bases, leaving 19 bases not matched to a gene. Germline V gives CDR1 LNHDA, CDR2 SQIVND (reference sequence). The CDR3 has 19 amino acids.

Comment on this clonotype: The junction does not match germline at one end; this may be a read error. The chain employs TRBV24-1 and TRBJ2-2, with 8 bases identical to TRBD2. CDR1 and CDR2 from the germline V gene are KGHDR and SFDVKD. The CDR3 totals 17 residues. CDR3 in DNA: TGTGCCACCAGTGATCCGCTTGGCGGGAGGAACACCGGGGAGCTGCTTTTT. Translating gives CATSDPLGGRNTGELLF.